This T cell receptor beta chain was sequenced for a study of prognosis after radiotherapy for stage I lung cancer. This clonotype has a count of ten or more. Using two-round multiplex PCR, the authors amplified TCR beta CDR3 from genomic DNA. Every TRBV and TRBJ gene had its own specific primer in first-round PCR. TCRdb re-analysed the multiplex PCR reads in MiXCR, keeping a single row per CDR3 protein. This sample carries almost 40,000 distinct CDR3 sequences, approximately 25% of them seen once, and the ten largest clones take about 25%. The germline V gene has CDR1 SNHLY and CDR2 FYNNEI. The CDR3 has 15 residues. The V end was cut by 4 bases, the J end by 2 bases, with 9 bases between.

The sequences come from PBMCs, collected before or after stereotactic body radiation therapy (not recorded which). This sequence joins TRBV2 and TRBJ2-6, with D unresolved. This TCR derives from a donor at least 50 years old with non-small cell lung cancer. This CDR3 is CASSAQVPGANVLTF. CDR3 nucleotide sequence: TGTGCCAGCAGTGCCCAAGTTCCTGGGGCCAACGTCCTGACTTTC.